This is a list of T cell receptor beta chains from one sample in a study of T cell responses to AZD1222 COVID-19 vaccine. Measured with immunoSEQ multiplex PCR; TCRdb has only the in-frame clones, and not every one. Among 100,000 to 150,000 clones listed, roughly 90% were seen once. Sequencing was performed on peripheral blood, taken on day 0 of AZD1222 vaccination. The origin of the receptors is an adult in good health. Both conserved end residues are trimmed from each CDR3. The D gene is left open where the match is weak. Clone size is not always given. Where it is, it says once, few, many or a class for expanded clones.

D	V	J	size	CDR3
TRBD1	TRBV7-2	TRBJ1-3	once	ASSPRQGKNTIY
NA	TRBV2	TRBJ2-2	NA	ASSEVGELF
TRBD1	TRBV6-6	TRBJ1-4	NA	ASTVGGGEKLF
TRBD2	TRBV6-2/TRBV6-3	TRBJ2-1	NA	ASRPRGGRARDEQF
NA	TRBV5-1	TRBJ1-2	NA	ASSLDLDYGYT
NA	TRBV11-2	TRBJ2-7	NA	ASSSSVVEEQY
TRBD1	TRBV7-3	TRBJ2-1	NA	ASSPGTGPRSVV
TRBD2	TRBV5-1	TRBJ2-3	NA	ASSPRTSADTQY
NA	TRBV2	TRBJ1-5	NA	ASSEKGGIQPQH
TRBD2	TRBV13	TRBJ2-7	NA	ASSTGLATEQY
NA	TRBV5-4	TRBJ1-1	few	ASSGLQGNTEAF
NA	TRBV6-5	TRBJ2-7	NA	ASSYSKQGEQY
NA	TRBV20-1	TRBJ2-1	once	SARDDWAQF
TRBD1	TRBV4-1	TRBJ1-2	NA	ASSTINLGQGYGYT
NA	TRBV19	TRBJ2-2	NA	ASSVRWHSSNTGELF